This T cell receptor (beta chain) stems from a study of regulatory T cells in long-lasting Graves disease. Combining iRepertoire HTBI primers with Arm-PCR of CDR3 regions, the authors built TCR beta libraries. In the original processing: Sequenced samples collectively carried roughly 60 TRBV and 14 to 15 TRBJ segments. TCRdb independently ran MiXCR on the multiplex PCR reads; one entry per CDR3 protein. TCRdb's processing, not the authors' own work, is the source of the V and J calls. The data contain approximately 400,000 distinct CDR3 sequences, about 25% of them singletons. The CDR3 consists of 15 residues. Germline CDR1 and CDR2: MNHEY and SVGEGT. V lost 4 bases and J 0 bases, leaving 13 bases between the germline ends. Documented time point: persistent/refractory GD, antithyroid drugs over 5 years with positive TRAb. The TCR library was made from RNA that had been extracted from PBMCs in TRIzol. A nine-milliliter sample of peripheral blood was drawn into EDTA tubes.

This clonotype showed up many times. Its antigen is unidentified. Study-wide results and caveats: Persistent patients shared more public clonotypes (2,741) than newly diagnosed patients (under 1,000).

The source material was peripheral blood mononuclear cells (PBMCs), sampled when the disease was refractory, from a patient treated with antithyroid drugs. This receptor was identified in a female donor with Graves disease. The chain combines TRBV6-2 or TRBV6-3 with TRBJ2-7; no definite D call. CDR3 sequence: CASSSDWASSYEQYF. The CDR3 DNA is TGTGCCAGCAGTTCCGACTGGGCCAGCTCCTACGAGCAGTACTTC.